The 27 T cell receptor beta chains below come from one sample, sequenced in a study of cytomegalovirus exposure and HLA in healthy donors (TCRdb year 2017). The library was made by the immunoSEQ multiplex PCR assay. For the multiplex PCR, a mixture combining 60 forward primers for TCR Vbeta segments and 13 reverse primers for TCR Jbeta segments was used. TCRdb retrieved this table from immuneACCESS and kept in-frame rearrangements only. Not all clones are present; in checked studies, unresolved V genes account for under half, and no reason is known for the remainder. For this sample the table gives about 100,000 clones, of which 78% were detected only once. Of the sample, 1.5% to 2% is held by the ten largest clones. Sample: PBMCs. Receptors were obtained from a woman aged 40 to 50 in good health and CMV-seronegative.

This clone was detected once. The chain uses TRBV28 and TRBJ2-7, with 7 bases aligning to TRBD2. The V gene end was trimmed by 3 bases and the J gene end by 5 bases; junction bases not matched to a gene: 7. Germline assignment: CDR1 MDHEN and CDR2 SYDVKM. The CDR3 runs to 14 residues. The CDR3 DNA sequence: TGTGCCAGCAGTTTCCCGGGAGGCAGTAACGAGCAGTACTTC. Translated: CASSFPGGSNEQYF.

This chain joins TRBV5-6 and TRBJ2-7; D ambiguous. Germline-derived CDR1 and CDR2 are SGHDT and YYEEEE. The CDR3 consists of 11 residues. Trimming removed 0 bases from V and 6 bases from J, with 4 bases in between. In nucleotides, the CDR3 is TGTGCCAGCAGCTTGGCTAGCGAGCAGTACTTC. It yields the protein CASSLASEQYF.

This chain links TRBV18 with TRBJ2-7; perhaps TRBD2 as D (5 bases). V was shortened by 5 bases and J by 2 bases, with 7 bases between the two germline ends. Germline CDR1 KGHSH, CDR2 LQKENI. This CDR3 is built from 12 residues. The CDR3: CASSSRAYEQYF. The CDR3 DNA sequence: TGTGCCAGCTCATCGAGGGCCTACGAGCAGTACTTC. Full variable domain (outside the CDR3, taken from reference TRBV18 and TRBJ2-7): NAGVMQNPRHLVRRRGQEARLRCSPMKGHSHVYWYRQLPEEGLKFMVYLQKENIIDESGMPKERFSAEFPKEGPSILRIQQVVRGDSAAYFCASSSRAYEQYFGPGTRLTVT.

The chain employs TRBV15 and TRBJ1-1, with 10 bases that match TRBD1. CDR1 LNHNV and CDR2 YYDKDF come from the germline V gene (reference sequence). The CDR3 totals 20 residues. V lost 1 base to trimming and J lost 5 bases; unmatched junction nucleotides: 19. As DNA, the CDR3 is TGTGCCACCAGCAGAGCCGCCATGGGTCTTCGGGACAGGGGTTATACTGAAGCTTTCTTT. As protein: CATSRAAMGLRDRGYTEAFF.

The chain employs TRBV7-9 and TRBJ2-7; 8 bases map to TRBD2. J was trimmed by 2 bases and V by 6 bases; bases with no gene match: 3. Germline-derived CDR1 and CDR2 are SEHNR and FQNEAQ (reference sequence). The CDR3 totals 13 residues. The CDR3 protein is CASSLGLAYEQYF. CDR3 DNA: TGTGCCAGCAGTTTGGGACTAGCCTACGAGCAGTACTTC.

This clone was picked up a small number of times. The J gene is TRBJ1-2, the V gene TRBV18, with TRBD1 matching 9 bases. With 1 base clipped from V and 2 bases from J, the junction kept 2 bases outside the gene matches. The germline V gene encodes CDR1 KGHSH and CDR2 LQKENI. The CDR3 is made up of 15 amino acids. CDR3 in amino acids: CASSPQGQGNYGYTF. CDR3 DNA: TGTGCCAGCTCACCACAGGGACAGGGAAACTATGGCTACACCTTC.

This chain uses TRBV25-1 with TRBJ1-2; D uncertain. The V gene lost 3 bases and the J gene lost 0 bases, with 11 bases spanning the gap. The CDR3 is made up of 15 amino acids. In germline, CDR1 is MGHDK, CDR2 SYGVNS. CDR3 sequence reads: CASSDRGFSNYGYTF. The CDR3 region has the DNA TGTGCCAGCAGTGATAGAGGATTCTCTAACTATGGCTACACCTTC.

The chain couples TRBV4-3 to TRBJ2-7; a weak D match, TRBD1 (6 bases). Trimming took off 2 bases at V and 3 bases at J, with 14 bases between the two ends. CDR3 length equals 15 residues. The V gene's germline CDR1 is LGHNA and CDR2 YSLEER. In nucleotides, the CDR3 is TGCGCCAGCAGCCAATCCGCAGGGGCGGTCTACGAGCAGTACTTC. Amino acid sequence: CASSQSAGAVYEQYF.

The rearrangement links TRBV9 to TRBJ2-1, with TRBD1 identical over 7 bases. Trimming cost V 3 bases and J 4 bases; bases outside gene matches: 10. This CDR3 spans 16 amino acids. CDR1 and CDR2 (germline): SGDLS, YYNGEE. In nucleotides, the CDR3 is TGTGCCAGCAGCGCTCCACCGGGACAGAGTTACAATGAGCAGTTCTTC. Translating gives CASSAPPGQSYNEQFF.

The rearrangement links TRBV5-6 to TRBJ2-5, with D possibly TRBD2 on 6 matching bases. V was clipped by 4 bases and J by 1 base, with 8 bases between them. Germline loops: CDR1 SGHDT, CDR2 YYEEEE. The length of the CDR3 is 13 residues. This CDR3 is CASSPGVQETQYF. CDR3 in DNA: TGTGCCAGCAGCCCGGGGGTCCAAGAGACCCAGTACTTC.

The chain employs TRBV28 and TRBJ1-5, with D uncertain. Trimming cost V 6 bases and J 11 bases, with 20 bases left between them. This CDR3 has 14 residues. CDR1 and CDR2 (germline): MDHEN, SYDVKM. The CDR3 sequence is CASRLWKPLQAQHF. The CDR3 DNA sequence: TGTGCCAGCAGACTTTGGAAACCCCTCCAGGCCCAGCATTTT.

The chain uses TRBV6-1 and TRBJ1-2, with TRBD1 matching 11 bases. The CDR3 contains 15 residues. CDR1 and CDR2 (germline): MNHNS, SASEGT. The J segment lost 2 bases and the V segment lost 3 bases, leaving 2 bases of the junction unmatched. For the CDR3, the DNA is TGTGCCAGCAGTGACCGGACAGGGGGCAACTATGGCTACACCTTC. Amino acids: CASSDRTGGNYGYTF.

The chain uses TRBV28 and TRBJ2-7, with D possibly matching TRBD1 (6 bases). Per germline, CDR1 MDHEN and CDR2 SYDVKM. Trimming shortened V by 11 bases and J by 4 bases, and 12 bases separated the two germline ends. The CDR3 has 11 residues. CDR3 loop: CASKGVYEQYF. CDR3 coding DNA: TGTGCCTCGAAGGGGGTATACGAGCAGTACTTC.

V usage is TRBV7-2 and J usage is TRBJ1-2, with 8 positions matching TRBD1. Germline V gene data show CDR1 as SGHTA and CDR2 as FQGNSA. V dropped 3 bases and J dropped 4; count of bases not matched to a gene: 7. The CDR3 is 15 amino acids. The CDR3 protein is CASSFPQGTGYGYTF. The CDR3 DNA follows: TGTGCCAGCAGCTTCCCACAGGGGACAGGCTATGGCTACACCTTC. Supplemented by reference TRBV7-2 and TRBJ1-2, the full variable domain reads GAGVSQSPSNKVTEKGKDVELRCDPISGHTALYWYRQSLGQGLEFLIYFQGNSAPDKSGLPSDRFSAERTGGSVSTLTIQRTQQEDSAVYLCASSFPQGTGYGYTFGSGTRLTVV.

CDR3 protein: CATAPSGTPSDTQYF. The DNA for the CDR3 is TGTGCCACCGCACCTAGCGGGACACCGTCGGATACGCAGTATTTT. This chain connects TRBV7-2 to TRBJ2-3, with 9 positions matching TRBD2. In germline, CDR1 is SGHTA, CDR2 FQGNSA. The CDR3 has 15 residues. The V segment lost 10 bases and the J segment 6 bases; nucleotides outside the gene matches: 14.

The rearrangement joins TRBV19 to TRBJ2-1; TRBD2 aligns across 8 bases. V was pared by 5 bases and J by 6 bases, with 9 bases of the junction left unmatched. The CDR3 runs to 15 residues. Germline V gene data show CDR1 as LNHDA and CDR2 as SQIVND (reference sequence). The CDR3 region is CASSSAGGWPNEQFF. CDR3 bases: TGTGCCAGTAGTTCGGCGGGAGGTTGGCCCAATGAGCAGTTCTTC.

V and J are TRBV27 and TRBJ2-1; 8 bases agree with TRBD1. The V gene end was trimmed by 6 bases and the J gene end by 6 bases; junction bases not matched to a gene: 13. This CDR3 is built from 16 residues. CDR1 MNHEY and CDR2 SMNVEV come from the germline V gene (reference sequence). This CDR3 is CASSFGTGLRSNEQFF. The CDR3 nucleotides read TGTGCCAGCAGCTTCGGGACAGGTCTTAGAAGCAATGAGCAGTTCTTC.

The rearrangement joins TRBV2 to TRBJ2-5; 14 bases align to TRBD2. Germline CDR1 and CDR2: SNHLY and FYNNEI. V was clipped by 6 bases and J by 5 bases; unmatched bases: 5. The CDR3 is 15 residues long. CDR3 bases: TGTGCCAGCAGCGTGACTAGCGGGAGGGGGGAGACCCAGTACTTC. This codes for CASSVTSGRGETQYF.

V usage is TRBV28 and J usage is TRBJ2-7; possible D gene TRBD2, 6 bases. CDR3 size: 15 residues. V was pared by 4 bases and J by 3 bases, with 16 bases between. Germline CDR1 is MDHEN and CDR2 is SYDVKM. The CDR3 region is CASSSPGLAIYEQYF. CDR3 bases: TGTGCCAGCAGTTCGCCGGGACTTGCTATCTACGAGCAGTACTTC.

In its sample, this clone was seen once. The V call is TRBV2, the J call TRBJ1-2, with D perhaps matching TRBD1 (6 bases). Between the trimmed V and J ends, which lost 7 bases and 5 bases, there was a span of 14 bases. CDR1 SNHLY and CDR2 FYNNEI come from the germline V gene. CDR3 length: 13 residues. CDR3 protein: CASNLDSEYGYTF. The CDR3 bases are TGTGCCAGCAATTTGGACAGCGAATATGGCTACACCTTC.

The V gene is TRBV11-1, the J gene TRBJ1-1, with no clear D. The germline V gene has CDR1 SGHAT and CDR2 FQDESV (reference sequence). V lost 5 bases to trimming and J lost 3 bases, with 13 bases between them. The CDR3 contains 14 residues. This chain's CDR3 is CASSQSTGHTEAFF. CDR3 nucleotide sequence: TGTGCCAGCAGCCAATCTACGGGTCACACTGAAGCTTTCTTT.

The gene calls are TRBV30 and TRBJ2-7; perhaps TRBD1 as D (5 bases). The ends were cut back, 5 bases at V and 5 bases at J, with 16 bases in the middle. The CDR3 covers 13 residues. The V gene's germline CDR1 is GTSNPN and CDR2 SVGIG (reference sequence). The CDR3 here is CAWGWQGTHEQYF. The CDR3 coding sequence is TGTGCCTGGGGATGGCAGGGTACCCACGAGCAGTACTTC.

The chain uses TRBV11-2 and TRBJ2-1; no reliable D call. Germline CDR1 is SGHAT and CDR2 is FQNNGV. V was pared by 3 bases and J by 2 bases, with 17 bases between. CDR3 size: 17 residues. The CDR3 is CASSFIPFASAYNEQFF. The CDR3 DNA follows: TGTGCCAGCAGCTTCATCCCCTTCGCGTCCGCCTACAATGAGCAGTTCTTC.

This clone showed up just once. The rearrangement links TRBV7-9 to TRBJ2-5; D may be TRBD1 (5 bases). CDR3 size: 14 residues. V lost 3 bases and J 5 bases, leaving 13 bases between the germline ends. Germline V CDR1 and CDR2: SEHNR, FQNEAQ (reference sequence). Written as DNA, the CDR3 is TGTGCCAGCAGCTTGCCAGGGATGAAGGAGACCCAGTACTTC. This encodes CASSLPGMKETQYF.

This clone was picked up one time. The V gene is TRBV7-2, the J gene TRBJ2-3; a possible D gene is TRBD2 (5 bases). With 6 bases removed from V and 3 bases from J, the gap between germline ends came to 13 bases. This CDR3 is 14 amino acids long. Per germline, CDR1 SGHTA and CDR2 FQGNSA. The CDR3 reads CASSRDGGTDTQYF. DNA of the CDR3: TGTGCCAGCAGTCGAGATGGCGGGACAGATACGCAGTATTTT.

J is TRBJ2-1 and V is TRBV9; unclear D gene. CDR3 length: 13 residues. V shed 3 bases and J shed 4 bases, with 8 bases lying between them. CDR1 is SGDLS, CDR2 YYNGEE, per germline. Written as DNA, the CDR3 is TGTGCCAGCAGCGCCTCAGGTTACAATGAGCAGTTCTTC. Its protein product is CASSASGYNEQFF.

The chain has TRBV2 and TRBJ1-6, with D perhaps matching TRBD1 (5 bases). There are 17 residues in the CDR3. The V and J ends lost 2 bases and 1 base respectively, with 12 bases between them. The germline CDR1 and CDR2 sequences are SNHLY and FYNNEI. The CDR3 DNA is TGTGCCAGCAGTGAATATCGGGGGTTGTCCTATAATTCACCCCTCCACTTT. It is translated as CASSEYRGLSYNSPLHF.